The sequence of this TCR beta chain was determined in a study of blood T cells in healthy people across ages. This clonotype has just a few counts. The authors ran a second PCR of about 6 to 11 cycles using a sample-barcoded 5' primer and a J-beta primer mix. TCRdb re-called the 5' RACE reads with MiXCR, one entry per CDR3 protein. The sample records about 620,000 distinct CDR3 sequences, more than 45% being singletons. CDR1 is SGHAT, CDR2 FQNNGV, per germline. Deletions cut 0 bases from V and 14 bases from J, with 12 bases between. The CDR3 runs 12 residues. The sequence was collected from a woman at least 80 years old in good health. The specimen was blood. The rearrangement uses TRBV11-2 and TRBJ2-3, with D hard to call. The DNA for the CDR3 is TGTGCCAGCAGCTTAGATCTTACAGTCCTGTATTTT. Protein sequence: CASSLDLTVLYF.